The 16 T cell receptor beta chains given below trace back to one sample, sequenced in a study of blood T cells in healthy people across ages. A sample-barcoded 5' primer and a J-beta primer mix were used in a second PCR of roughly 6 to 11 cycles. TCRdb redid the calling of the 5' RACE reads with MiXCR, one entry per CDR3 protein. The sample lists approximately 760,000 distinct CDR3 sequences, 20% to 30% occurring once. The same data also contributed to another study, on T cells of mothers and their children.

Sequencing was performed on blood. These receptors originate from a boy younger than 18 in good health.

This clonotype occurred a few times. The gene calls are TRBV29-1 and TRBJ1-1, with D possibly TRBD1 on 6 matching bases. Germline V gene lookup returns CDR1 SQVTM and CDR2 ANQGSEA. CDR3 length: 14 residues. Trimming removed 5 bases at V and 1 base at J, with 14 bases between. The CDR3 reads CSVSEGGRNTEAFF. The CDR3 DNA follows: TGCAGCGTTTCCGAGGGGGGGCGGAACACTGAAGCTTTCTTT.

V is TRBV12-3 or TRBV12-4 and J is TRBJ2-1; D remains ambiguous. This CDR3 contains 15 residues. With 3 bases removed from V and 2 bases from J, the gap between germline ends came to 11 bases. Here the CDR3 reads CASSFGVSTYNEQFF. Written as DNA, the CDR3 is TGTGCCAGCAGTTTTGGGGTCTCGACCTACAATGAGCAGTTCTTC.

In this sample, this clonotype turned up a few times. The V call is TRBV7-8, the J call TRBJ2-7, with D unclear. Deletions cut 2 bases from V and 3 bases from J, with 8 bases between. The germline CDR1 and CDR2 sequences are SGHVS and FQNEAQ. The length of the CDR3 is 13 residues. The CDR3 DNA follows: TGTGCCAGCAGCTTATACCTTAGCTACGAGCAGTACTTC. This gives the protein CASSLYLSYEQYF.

This clonotype was recorded only once. V is TRBV15 and J is TRBJ2-6; no firm D call. The V gene lost 1 base and the J gene lost 1 base, with 8 bases spanning the gap. This CDR3 has 16 amino acids. Germline V gene sequence: CDR1 LNHNV, CDR2 YYDKDF (reference sequence). CDR3 bases: TGTGCCACCAGCAGAGGAGTAGATTCTGGGGCCAACGTCCTGACTTTC. Its translation is CATSRGVDSGANVLTF.

The chain employs TRBV6-1 and TRBJ1-4; TRBD1 matches 7 bases. Per germline, CDR1 MNHNS and CDR2 SASEGT. This CDR3 comprises 15 residues. J lost 7 bases, V lost 4 bases, and 9 bases had no gene match. CDR3 sequence (DNA): TGTGCCAGCAGTGCCCCGACAGGGATGGTTGAAAAACTGTTTTTT. It yields the protein CASSAPTGMVEKLFF.

In its sample, this clonotype was seen once. V gene TRBV6-5 combines with J gene TRBJ1-1; D ambiguous. The germline V and J ends were trimmed by 0 bases and 4 bases, with 6 bases remaining between them. The CDR3 is 13 residues long. Germline CDR1 and CDR2: MNHEY and SVGAGI. CDR3 region: CASSYSQPTEAFF. The CDR3 region has the DNA TGTGCCAGCAGTTACTCGCAACCCACTGAAGCTTTCTTT.

This clonotype was counted a few times. V usage is TRBV27 and J usage is TRBJ2-5, with TRBD2 as a possible D gene (7 bases). The CDR3 consists of 17 residues. Germline CDR1 reads MNHEY; CDR2 reads SMNVEV (reference sequence). V lost 6 bases and J 11 bases, leaving 31 bases between the germline ends. The DNA of the CDR3 is TGTGCCAGCAGGGGGTCGTCAAGGTCGTGGAGGGGGGGGTATCAGTACTTC. Its translation is CASRGSSRSWRGGYQYF.

At least ten counts were recorded for this clonotype. The chain employs TRBV3-1 and TRBJ2-1; D is unclear. Germline V gene data show CDR1 as LGHDT and CDR2 as YNNKEL (reference sequence). The CDR3 extends over 15 amino acids. Trimming shortened V by 1 base and J by 5 bases, and 12 bases separated the two germline ends. The CDR3 loop is CASSQGVLVNNEQFF. CDR3 DNA: TGTGCCAGCAGCCAAGGGGTGTTGGTGAACAATGAGCAGTTCTTC.

This rearrangement joins TRBV7-2 to TRBJ2-5; D is unresolved. The V and J ends lost 5 bases and 3 bases respectively, with 13 bases between them. There are 14 residues in the CDR3. Germline CDR1 reads SGHTA; CDR2 reads FQGNSA. CDR3: CASSPLVAEETQYF. The DNA for the CDR3 is TGTGCCAGCAGCCCCCTGGTGGCTGAAGAGACCCAGTACTTC.

The V and J genes are TRBV5-1 and TRBJ2-1, with D perhaps matching TRBD2 (5 bases). This CDR3 comprises 15 residues. The germline V gene has CDR1 SGHRS and CDR2 YFSETQ. Trimming stripped 0 bases from V and 0 bases from J, with 7 bases between. The CDR3 nucleotides read TGCGCCAGCAGCTTGGACGAGGGCTCCTACAATGAGCAGTTCTTC. This sequence encodes CASSLDEGSYNEQFF.

This clonotype was recorded a few times. The chain carries TRBV12-3 or TRBV12-4 and TRBJ2-1, with TRBD2 matching 9 bases. The length of the CDR3 is 16 residues. V was clipped by 7 bases and J by 2 bases; unmatched bases: 9. Here the CDR3 DNA reads TGTGCCAGCACCCCCGCTAGCGGGAAAACCTACAATGAGCAGTTCTTC. This encodes CASTPASGKTYNEQFF.

The chain couples TRBV7-9 to TRBJ2-5; possible D gene TRBD2, 5 bases. The better agreement between TRBJ2-1 and the DNA end casts doubt on the J call. The CDR3 sequence is 16 residues long. Germline assignment: CDR1 SEHNR and CDR2 FQNEAQ (reference sequence). The CDR3, as DNA: TGTGCCAGCAGCCCTACACTTCAACTAGAATACAATGAGCAGTTCTTC. It translates to CASSPTLQLEYNEQFF.

This clonotype was seen only a few times. The V gene is TRBV4-2, the J gene TRBJ2-7; TRBD1 matches 9 bases. The V segment lost 1 base and the J segment 6 bases; nucleotides outside the gene matches: 10. Germline-derived CDR1 and CDR2 are LGHNA and YNFKEQ. This CDR3 contains 16 residues. DNA for the CDR3: TGTGCCAGCAGCCAAGGAGGGGGACAGGGTTATCGCGAGCAGTACTTC. As protein: CASSQGGGQGYREQYF.

This clonotype has only a few counts. The junction departs from germline at one end; a sequencing error may be responsible. This sequence joins TRBV29-1 and TRBJ1-2; maybe TRBD1 (5 bases). The CDR3 loop spans 14 amino acids. Per the germline V gene, CDR1 is SQVTM and CDR2 is ANQGSEA. The CDR3 DNA follows: TGCAGTGTTGAATGGGATTGGGGGGACGGGGGCTACACCTTC. Its protein product is CSVEWDWGDGGYTF.

This clonotype was found a few times. The V gene is TRBV3-1, the J gene TRBJ1-1; D uncertain. Germline V gene sequence: CDR1 LGHDT, CDR2 YNNKEL (reference sequence). This CDR3 has 13 amino acids. V was clipped by 8 bases and J by 3 bases, with 13 bases between them. CDR3: CASCRGLDTEAFF. In DNA, the CDR3 is TGTGCCAGCTGCCGGGGATTAGACACTGAAGCTTTCTTT.

This chain links TRBV7-8 with TRBJ1-4; D is unresolved. V gave up 5 bases and J gave up 8 bases, with 18 bases separating them. The CDR3 has 15 amino acids. Germline V CDR1 and CDR2: SGHVS, FQNEAQ. The CDR3 protein is CASSPTVLEGEKLFF. CDR3 DNA sequence: TGTGCCAGCAGCCCGACGGTATTAGAAGGGGAAAAACTGTTTTTT. Using reference TRBV7-8 and TRBJ1-4 for the parts outside the CDR3, the full variable domain is GAGVSQSPRYKVAKRGQDVALRCDPISGHVSLFWYQQALGQGPEFLTYFQNEAQLDKSGLPSDRFFAERPEGSVSTLKIQRTQQEDSAVYLCASSPTVLEGEKLFFGSGTQLSVL.